This T cell receptor (beta chain) appears in the sequencing data of a study of shared clonotypes between healthy human individuals. The study's findings and limits: Clonotype sharing among donors, it was expected, would be affected by sequencing depth. What naive subsets generally showed was a larger estimated richness than memory subsets showed.

The germline V gene has CDR1 SGHTS and CDR2 YDEGEE. V was clipped by 0 bases and J by 0 bases, with 9 bases between them. The CDR3 consists of 15 residues. CD45RO negativity and positive selection for CCR7 defined naive CD8 cells, a population that excluded terminally differentiated effector memory CD45RA+ cells. Comment on this clone: Its target is not known.

Generated by immunoSEQ multiplex PCR, the TCRdb table keeps only in-frame clones and is missing some. The sample shows roughly 2.1 million clones, approximately 94% of them seen only once. The genes are TRBV5-8 and TRBJ1-1, with a tentative D call TRBD1 (5 bases). The clonotype originates from a man between 18 and 35 years old in good health. Some clones in this sample may be carry-over from other donors' samples. Sequencing used naive CD8+ T cells from PBMCs. The CDR3 spells CASSLEEDMNTEAFF. CDR3 bases: TGTGCCAGCAGCTTGGAAGAGGACATGAACACTGAAGCTTTCTTT. The entire variable domain, with the rest obtained from reference TRBV5-8 and TRBJ1-1, is as follows: EAGVTQSPTHLIKTRGQQATLRCSPISGHTSVYWYQQALGLGLQFLLWYDEGEERNRGNFPPRFSGRQFPNYSSELNVNALELEDSALYLCASSLEEDMNTEAFFGQGTRLTVV.